The sample holds many counts of the clone carrying this T cell receptor (beta chain). Antigen: not known. Excluded were patients with other autoimmune diseases, uncontrolled infections, pregnancy or lactation. The data stem from a study of Graves' ophthalmopathy and Graves' hyperthyroidism. General observations from the study: The model forecast ophthalmopathy progression, reaching about 70% sensitivity and 72% to 75% specificity.

RNA transcripts were the template, and TCR beta CDR3 regions were amplified from them. First-round RT-PCR used HTBI primers; second-round multiplex PCR followed. MiXCR, applied by TCRdb to the multiplex PCR reads, yields one record per CDR3 protein. The table records hundreds of thousands of distinct CDR3 sequences, about a fifth of them present only once. Sequencing input: peripheral blood. This TCR was sampled from a young woman with stable Graves' hyperthyroidism. Some clones in this sample may be carry-over from other donors' samples.

CDR3 nucleotides: TGTGCCAGCAGCTTCGGGGGGGCCGAATACGAGCAGTACTTC. It yields the protein CASSFGGAEYEQYF. The rearrangement joins TRBV11-1 to TRBJ2-7; TRBD2 aligns across 8 bases. V lost 3 bases and J lost 4; bases outside the gene matches: 5. The CDR3 runs to 14 residues. CDR1 and CDR2 (germline): SGHAT, FQDESV (reference sequence).